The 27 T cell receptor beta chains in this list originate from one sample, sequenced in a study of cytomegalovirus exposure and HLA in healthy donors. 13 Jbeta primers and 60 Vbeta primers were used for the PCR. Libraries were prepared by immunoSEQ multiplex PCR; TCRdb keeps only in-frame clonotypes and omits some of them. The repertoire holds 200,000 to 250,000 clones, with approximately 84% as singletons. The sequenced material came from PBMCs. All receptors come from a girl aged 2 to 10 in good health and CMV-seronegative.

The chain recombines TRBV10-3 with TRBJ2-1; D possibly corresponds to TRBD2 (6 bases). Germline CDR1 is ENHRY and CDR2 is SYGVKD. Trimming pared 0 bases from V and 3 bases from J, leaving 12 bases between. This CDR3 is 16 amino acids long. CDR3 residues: CAISESATGSYNEQFF. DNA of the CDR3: TGTGCCATCAGTGAGTCCGCGACCGGGAGCTACAATGAGCAGTTCTTC.

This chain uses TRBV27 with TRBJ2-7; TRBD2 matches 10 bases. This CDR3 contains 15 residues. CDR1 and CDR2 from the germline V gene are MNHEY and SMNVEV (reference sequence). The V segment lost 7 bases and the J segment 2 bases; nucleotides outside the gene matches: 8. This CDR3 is CASTLSAGGAYEQYF. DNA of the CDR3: TGTGCCAGCACCCTCTCAGCGGGAGGGGCCTACGAGCAGTACTTC.

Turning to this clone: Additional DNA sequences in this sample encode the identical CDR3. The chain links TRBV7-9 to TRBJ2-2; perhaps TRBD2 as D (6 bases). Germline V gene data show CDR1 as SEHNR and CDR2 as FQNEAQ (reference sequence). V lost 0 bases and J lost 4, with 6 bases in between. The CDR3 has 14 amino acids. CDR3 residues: CASSLAGGTGELFF. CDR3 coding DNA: TGTGCCAGCAGCTTAGCGGGAGGCACCGGGGAGCTGTTTTTT.

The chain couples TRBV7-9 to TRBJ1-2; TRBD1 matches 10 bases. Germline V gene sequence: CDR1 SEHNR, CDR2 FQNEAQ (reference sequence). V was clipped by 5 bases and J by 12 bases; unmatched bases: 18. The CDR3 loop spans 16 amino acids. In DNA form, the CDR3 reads TGTGCCAGCAGCCCTGGGACAGGGGATTTCTGGGTATGGCACACCTTC. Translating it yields CASSPGTGDFWVWHTF.

The CDR3: CASSQGQGIGYGYTF. The CDR3 nucleotides are TGCGCCAGCAGCCAAGGACAGGGCATTGGGTATGGCTACACCTTC. The rearrangement uses TRBV4-1 and TRBJ1-2; the match to TRBD1 covers 7 bases. V lost 1 base to trimming and J lost 5 bases; unmatched junction nucleotides: 7. The germline V gene has CDR1 MGHRA and CDR2 YSYEKL. This CDR3 is built from 15 residues.

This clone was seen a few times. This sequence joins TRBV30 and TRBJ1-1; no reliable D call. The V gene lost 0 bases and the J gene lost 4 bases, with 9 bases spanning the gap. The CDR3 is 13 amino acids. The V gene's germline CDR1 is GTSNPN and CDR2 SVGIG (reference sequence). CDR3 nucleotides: TGTGCCTGGAGTGTACAGCGGGGCACTGAAGCTTTCTTT. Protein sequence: CAWSVQRGTEAFF.

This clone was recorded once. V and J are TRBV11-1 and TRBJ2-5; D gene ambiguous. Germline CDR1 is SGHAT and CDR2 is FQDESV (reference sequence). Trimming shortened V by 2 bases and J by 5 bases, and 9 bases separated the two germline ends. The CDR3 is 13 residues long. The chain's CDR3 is CASSLKLMETQYF. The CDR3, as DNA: TGTGCCAGCAGCTTAAAGCTGATGGAGACCCAGTACTTC. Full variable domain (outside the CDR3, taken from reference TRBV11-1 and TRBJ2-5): EAEVAQSPRYKITEKSQAVAFWCDPISGHATLYWYRQILGQGPELLVQFQDESVVDDSQLPKDRFSAERLKGVDSTLKIQPAELGDSAMYLCASSLKLMETQYFGPGTRLLVL.

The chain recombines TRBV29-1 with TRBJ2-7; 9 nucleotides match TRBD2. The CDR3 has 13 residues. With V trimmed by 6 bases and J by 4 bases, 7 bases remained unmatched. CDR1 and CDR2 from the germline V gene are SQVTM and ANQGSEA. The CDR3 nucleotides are TGCAGCGTCCATAGCGGGAGTTCTTACGAGCAGTACTTC. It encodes CSVHSGSSYEQYF.

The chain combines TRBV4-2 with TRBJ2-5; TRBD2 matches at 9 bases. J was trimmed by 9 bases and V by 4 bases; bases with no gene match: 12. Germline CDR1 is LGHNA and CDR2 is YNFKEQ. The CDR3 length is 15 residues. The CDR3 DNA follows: TGTGCCAGCAGCCCTCCTAGCGGGGCCAAGAGACCCCAGTACTTC. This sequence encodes CASSPPSGAKRPQYF.

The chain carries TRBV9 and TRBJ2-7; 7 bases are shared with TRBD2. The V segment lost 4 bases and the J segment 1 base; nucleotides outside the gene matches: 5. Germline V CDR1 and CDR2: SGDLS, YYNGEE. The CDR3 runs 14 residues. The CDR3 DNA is TGTGCCAGCAGCATGGGGAGGGGATCCTACGAGCAGTACTTC. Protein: CASSMGRGSYEQYF.

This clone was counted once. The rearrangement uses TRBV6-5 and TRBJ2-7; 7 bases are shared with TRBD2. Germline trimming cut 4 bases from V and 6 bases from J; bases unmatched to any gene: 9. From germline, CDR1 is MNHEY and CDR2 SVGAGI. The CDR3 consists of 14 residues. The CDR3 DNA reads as TGTGCCAGCAGTTGGGCGGGGGTCTTGGTCGAGCAGTACTTC. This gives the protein CASSWAGVLVEQYF.

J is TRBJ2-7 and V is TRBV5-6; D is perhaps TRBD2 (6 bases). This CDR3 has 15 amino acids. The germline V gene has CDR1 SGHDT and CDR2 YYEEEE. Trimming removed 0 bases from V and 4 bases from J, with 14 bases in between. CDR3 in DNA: TGTGCCAGCAGCTTGGCCGGGACTCCCGCTTACGAGCAGTACTTC. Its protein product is CASSLAGTPAYEQYF.

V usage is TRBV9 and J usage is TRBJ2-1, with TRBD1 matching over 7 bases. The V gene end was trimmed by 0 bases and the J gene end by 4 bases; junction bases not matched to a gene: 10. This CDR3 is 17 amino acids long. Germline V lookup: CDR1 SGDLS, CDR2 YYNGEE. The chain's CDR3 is CASSVAYGTALYNEQFF. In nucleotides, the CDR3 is TGTGCCAGCAGCGTAGCTTACGGGACAGCACTATACAATGAGCAGTTCTTC. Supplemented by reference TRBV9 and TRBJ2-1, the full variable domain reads DSGVTQTPKHLITATGQRVTLRCSPRSGDLSVYWYQQSLDQGLQFLIQYYNGEERAKGNILERFSAQQFPDLHSELNLSSLELGDSALYFCASSVAYGTALYNEQFFGPGTRLTVL.

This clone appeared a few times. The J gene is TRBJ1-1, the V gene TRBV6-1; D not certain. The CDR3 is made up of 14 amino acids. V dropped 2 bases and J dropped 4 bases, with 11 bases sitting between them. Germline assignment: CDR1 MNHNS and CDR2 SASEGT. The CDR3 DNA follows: TGTGCCAGCAGTGAAAATAGCCCGGTCACTGAAGCTTTCTTT. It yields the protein CASSENSPVTEAFF.

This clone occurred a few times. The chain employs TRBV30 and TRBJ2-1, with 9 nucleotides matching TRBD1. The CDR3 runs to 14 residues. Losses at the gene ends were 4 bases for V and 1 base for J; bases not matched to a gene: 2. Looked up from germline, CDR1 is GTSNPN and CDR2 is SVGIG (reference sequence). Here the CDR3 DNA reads TGTGCCTGGACGGGACAGGGTTCCTACAATGAGCAGTTCTTC. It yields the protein CAWTGQGSYNEQFF.

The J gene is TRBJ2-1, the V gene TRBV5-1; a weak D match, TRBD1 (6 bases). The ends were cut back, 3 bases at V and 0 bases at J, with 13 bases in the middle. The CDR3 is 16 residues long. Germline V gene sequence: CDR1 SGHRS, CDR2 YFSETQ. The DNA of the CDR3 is TGCGCCAGCAGCTGGGGACAACCGAGCTCCTACAATGAGCAGTTCTTC. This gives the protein CASSWGQPSSYNEQFF.

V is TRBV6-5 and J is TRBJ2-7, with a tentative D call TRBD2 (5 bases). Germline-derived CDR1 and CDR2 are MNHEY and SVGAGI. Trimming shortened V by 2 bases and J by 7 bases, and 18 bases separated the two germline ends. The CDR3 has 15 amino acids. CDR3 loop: CASSYAGEGLEEQYF. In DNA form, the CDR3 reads TGTGCCAGCAGTTACGCAGGAGAGGGCCTAGAGGAGCAGTACTTC.

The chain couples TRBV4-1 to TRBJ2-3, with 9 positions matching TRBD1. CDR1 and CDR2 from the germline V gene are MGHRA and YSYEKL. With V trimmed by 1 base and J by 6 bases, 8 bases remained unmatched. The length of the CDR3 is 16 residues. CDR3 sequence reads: CASSQVRDRVSDTQYF. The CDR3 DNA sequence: TGCGCCAGCAGCCAAGTCCGGGACAGGGTATCGGATACGCAGTATTTT.

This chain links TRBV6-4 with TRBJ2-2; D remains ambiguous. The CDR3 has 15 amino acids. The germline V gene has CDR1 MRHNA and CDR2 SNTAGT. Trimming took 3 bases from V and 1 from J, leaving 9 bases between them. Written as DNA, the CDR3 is TGTGCCAGCAGTGATAACAATTTGAACACCGGGGAGCTGTTTTTT. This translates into CASSDNNLNTGELFF.

The CDR3 spells CASSEAGAKNIQYF. The CDR3 bases are TGTGCCAGCAGTGAAGCCGGGGCCAAAAACATTCAGTACTTC. The V and J genes are TRBV6-1 and TRBJ2-4; D call uncertain. The V end was cut by 0 bases, the J end by 1 base, with 4 bases between. There are 14 residues in the CDR3. The germline CDR1 and CDR2 sequences are MNHNS and SASEGT.

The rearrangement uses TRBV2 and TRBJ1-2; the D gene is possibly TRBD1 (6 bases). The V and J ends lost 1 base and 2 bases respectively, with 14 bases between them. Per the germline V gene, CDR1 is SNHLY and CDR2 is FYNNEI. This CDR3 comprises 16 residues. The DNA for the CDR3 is TGTGCCAGCAGTGAAGTGGGGGCAAGTGGGAACTATGGCTACACCTTC. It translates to CASSEVGASGNYGYTF.

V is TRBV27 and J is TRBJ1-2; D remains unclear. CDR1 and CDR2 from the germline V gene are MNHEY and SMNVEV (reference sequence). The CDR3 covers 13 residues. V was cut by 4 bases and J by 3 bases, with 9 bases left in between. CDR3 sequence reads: CASSSVGYYGYTF. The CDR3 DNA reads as TGTGCCAGCAGTTCAGTGGGCTACTATGGCTACACCTTC.

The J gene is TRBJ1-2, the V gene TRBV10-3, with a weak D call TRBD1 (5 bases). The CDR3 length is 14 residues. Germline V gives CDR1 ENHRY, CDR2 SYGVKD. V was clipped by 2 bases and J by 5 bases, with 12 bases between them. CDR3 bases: TGTGCCATCAGTGAGATCGACAAGGGGTATGGCTACACCTTC. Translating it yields CAISEIDKGYGYTF.

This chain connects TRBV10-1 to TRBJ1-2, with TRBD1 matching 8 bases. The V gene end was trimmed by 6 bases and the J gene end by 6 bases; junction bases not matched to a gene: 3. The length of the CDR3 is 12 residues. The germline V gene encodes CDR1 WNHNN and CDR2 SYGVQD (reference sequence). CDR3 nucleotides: TGCGCCAGCAGGGACAGGGCGCATGGCTACACCTTC. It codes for CASRDRAHGYTF.

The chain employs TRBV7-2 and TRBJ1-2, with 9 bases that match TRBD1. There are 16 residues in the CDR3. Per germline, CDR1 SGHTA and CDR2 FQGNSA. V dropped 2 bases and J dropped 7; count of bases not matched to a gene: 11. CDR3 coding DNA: TGTGCCAGCAGCTTAACAGGGGGCCCCGGCTCTGGTGGCTACACCTTC. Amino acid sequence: CASSLTGGPGSGGYTF.

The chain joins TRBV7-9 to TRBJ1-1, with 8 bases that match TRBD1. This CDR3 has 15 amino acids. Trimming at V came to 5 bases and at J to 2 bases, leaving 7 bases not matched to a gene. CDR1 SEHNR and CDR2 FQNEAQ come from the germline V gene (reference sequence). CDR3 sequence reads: CASSPEGQGNTEAFF. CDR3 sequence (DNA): TGTGCCAGCAGCCCCGAAGGACAGGGAAACACTGAAGCTTTCTTT.

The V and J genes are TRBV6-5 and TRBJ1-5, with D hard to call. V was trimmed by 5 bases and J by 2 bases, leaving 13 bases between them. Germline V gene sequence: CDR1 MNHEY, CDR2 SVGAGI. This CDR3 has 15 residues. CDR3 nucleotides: TGTGCCAGCAGTAGACTCTCCACCCGCAATCAGCCCCAGCATTTT. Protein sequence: CASSRLSTRNQPQHF.